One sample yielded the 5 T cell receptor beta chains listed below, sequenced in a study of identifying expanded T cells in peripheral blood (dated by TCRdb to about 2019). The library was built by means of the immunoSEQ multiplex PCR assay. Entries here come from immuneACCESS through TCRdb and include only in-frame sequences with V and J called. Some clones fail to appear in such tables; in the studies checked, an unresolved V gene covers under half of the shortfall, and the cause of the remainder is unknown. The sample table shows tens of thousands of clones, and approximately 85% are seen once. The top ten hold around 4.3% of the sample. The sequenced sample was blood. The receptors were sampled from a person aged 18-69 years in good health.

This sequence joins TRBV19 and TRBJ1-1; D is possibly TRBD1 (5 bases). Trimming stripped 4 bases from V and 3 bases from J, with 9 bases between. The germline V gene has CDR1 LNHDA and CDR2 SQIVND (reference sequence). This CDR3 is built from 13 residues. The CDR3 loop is CASSTTGDTEAFF. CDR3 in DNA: TGTGCCAGTAGTACGACGGGGGACACTGAAGCTTTCTTT.

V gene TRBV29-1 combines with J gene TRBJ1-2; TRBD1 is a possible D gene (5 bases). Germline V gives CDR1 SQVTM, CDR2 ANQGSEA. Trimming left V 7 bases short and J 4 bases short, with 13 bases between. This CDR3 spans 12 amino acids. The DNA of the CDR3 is TGCAGCGGACAGACGCGATCCTATGGCTACACCTTC. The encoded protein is CSGQTRSYGYTF.

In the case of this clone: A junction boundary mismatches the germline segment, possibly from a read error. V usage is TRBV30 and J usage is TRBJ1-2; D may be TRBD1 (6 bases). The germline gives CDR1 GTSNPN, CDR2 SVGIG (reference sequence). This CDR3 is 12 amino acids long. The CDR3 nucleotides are TGCGTGGGGGGCCTGAACCTCTATGGCTACACCTTC. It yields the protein CVGGLNLYGYTF.

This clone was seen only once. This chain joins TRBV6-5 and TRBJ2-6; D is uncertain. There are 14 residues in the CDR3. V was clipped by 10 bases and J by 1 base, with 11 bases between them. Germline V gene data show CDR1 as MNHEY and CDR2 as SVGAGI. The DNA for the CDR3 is TGTGCCACCCACGGGCGTTCTGGGGCCAACGTCCTGACTTTC. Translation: CATHGRSGANVLTF.

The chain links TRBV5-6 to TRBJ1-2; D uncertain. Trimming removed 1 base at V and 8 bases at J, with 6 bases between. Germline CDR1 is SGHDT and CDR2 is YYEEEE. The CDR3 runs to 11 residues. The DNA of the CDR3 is TGTGCCAGCAGCTTGCAATCGGGCTACACCTTC. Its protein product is CASSLQSGYTF.